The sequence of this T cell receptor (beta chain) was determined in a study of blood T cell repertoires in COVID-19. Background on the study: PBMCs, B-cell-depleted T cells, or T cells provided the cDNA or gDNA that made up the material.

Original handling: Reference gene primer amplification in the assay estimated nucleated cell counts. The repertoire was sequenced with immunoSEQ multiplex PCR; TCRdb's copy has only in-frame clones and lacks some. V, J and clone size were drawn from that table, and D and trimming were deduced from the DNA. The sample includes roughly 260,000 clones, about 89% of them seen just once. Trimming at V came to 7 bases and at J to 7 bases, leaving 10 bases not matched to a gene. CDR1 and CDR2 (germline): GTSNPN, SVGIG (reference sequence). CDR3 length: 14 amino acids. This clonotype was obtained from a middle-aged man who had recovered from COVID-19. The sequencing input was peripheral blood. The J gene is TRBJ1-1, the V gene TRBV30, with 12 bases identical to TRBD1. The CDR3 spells CALVTGTGGVEAFF. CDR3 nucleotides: TGTGCCTTGGTTACCGGGACAGGGGGCGTTGAAGCTTTCTTT.